This TCR beta chain was recorded in a study of T cell responses to AZD1222 COVID-19 vaccine. Across the whole study: Pooled in the analysis were second doses at about 4 or about 12 weeks.

Only in-frame clones appear in the TCRdb table, and some are missing; sequencing was by immunoSEQ multiplex PCR. This table holds some 95,000 clones, 70% to 90% found once. Study-wide points: Epitopes outside B.1.351 and B.1.1.7 mutated regions reportedly drew nearly half of spike TCRs. No repertoire was sampled before or during the peak T cell response, only after it.

This CDR3 region has 12 residues. The germline V and J ends were trimmed by 7 bases and 0 bases, with 4 bases remaining between them. Germline loops: CDR1 SNHLY, CDR2 FYNNEI. This clone was counted between two and nine times. No antigen is known for it. The sequence came from an adult in good health. The J gene is TRBJ1-3, the V gene TRBV2; D uncertain. The sample in question was peripheral blood, obtained on day 0 of AZD1222 vaccination. CDR3 in amino acids: CASKVSGNTIYF. The CDR3 DNA is TGTGCCAGCAAGGTCTCTGGAAACACCATATATTTT.